This entry lists 20 T cell receptor beta chains sequenced from one sample in a study of OX40 agonist ivuxolimab in advanced cancers. Using immunoSEQ multiplex PCR, the repertoire was profiled, and TCRdb retains in-frame clones only, with some absent. The sample consists of over 3,000 clones, 80% of them appearing once. This sample comprised CD4+ or CD8+ T cells sorted from blood, obtained in a trial of the OX40 agonist ivuxolimab. The origin of the receptors is an adult with an advanced solid tumor such as melanoma, head and neck, liver or kidney cancer.

This chain joins TRBV6-5 and TRBJ1-1; 7 bases align to TRBD1. The CDR3 sequence is 14 residues long. Germline assignment: CDR1 MNHEY and CDR2 SVGAGI. V lost 5 bases to trimming and J lost 2 bases; unmatched junction nucleotides: 5. The CDR3 loop is CASSRDSLNTEAFF. CDR3 nucleotides: TGTGCCAGCAGTCGGGACAGTTTAAACACTGAAGCTTTCTTT.

This chain joins TRBV6-8 and TRBJ2-7; D may be TRBD1 (6 bases). This CDR3 is 15 amino acids long. Looked up from germline, CDR1 is MNHGY and CDR2 is SAAAGT. Trimming left V 5 bases short and J 6 bases short, with 20 bases between. The CDR3: CASSEGDGQMGEQYF. In DNA, the CDR3 is TGTGCCAGCAGTGAAGGAGACGGACAGATGGGCGAGCAGTACTTC.

V is TRBV6-1 and J is TRBJ1-5, with D unresolved. This CDR3 has 15 amino acids. The V end was cut by 2 bases, the J end by 0 bases, with 8 bases between. Germline CDR1 and CDR2: MNHNS and SASEGT. The CDR3 region has the DNA TGTGCCAGCAGTGAATGGAATTATAGCAATCAGCCCCAGCATTTT. Its protein is CASSEWNYSNQPQHF.

The J gene is TRBJ2-1, the V gene TRBV6-5; tentative D call: TRBD2 (6 bases). Germline assignment: CDR1 MNHEY and CDR2 SVGAGI. The length of the CDR3 is 12 residues. In DNA, the CDR3 is TGTGCGGCGGGGTGGTCCTACAATGAGCAGTTCTTC. Amino acids: CAAGWSYNEQFF.

This rearrangement joins TRBV9 to TRBJ2-6, with D perhaps TRBD1 (6 bases). This CDR3 has 15 residues. The V end lost 2 bases, the J end lost 1 base, and 7 bases lay between the germline ends. Looked up from germline, CDR1 is SGDLS and CDR2 is YYNGEE. The CDR3 DNA is TGTGCCAGCAGCGTGGGGGCTTCTGGGGCCAACGTCCTGACTTTC. Translation: CASSVGASGANVLTF. Full variable domain (outside the CDR3, taken from reference TRBV9 and TRBJ2-6): DSGVTQTPKHLITATGQRVTLRCSPRSGDLSVYWYQQSLDQGLQFLIQYYNGEERAKGNILERFSAQQFPDLHSELNLSSLELGDSALYFCASSVGASGANVLTFGAGSRLTVL.

This clone was counted between two and nine times. Other DNA sequences within the sample encode an identical CDR3. The chain recombines TRBV5-1 with TRBJ1-6, with D unresolved. Germline V CDR1 and CDR2: SGHRS, YFSETQ. The CDR3 totals 14 residues. V lost 0 bases, J lost 8 bases, and 9 bases lay in between. The CDR3 DNA follows: TGCGCCAGCAGCTTGGCCGGTGGTTATTCACCCCTCCACTTT. Translating it yields CASSLAGGYSPLHF.

With regard to this clone: Other DNA sequences from this sample encode an identical CDR3 as well. The V and J genes are TRBV5-6 and TRBJ2-5, with D maybe TRBD2 (5 bases). The germline V gene has CDR1 SGHDT and CDR2 YYEEEE. The CDR3 is made up of 13 amino acids. The ends were cut back, 1 base at V and 2 bases at J, with 6 bases in the middle. DNA of the CDR3: TGTGCCAGCAGCTTGCGACTACAAGAGACCCAGTACTTC. This codes for CASSLRLQETQYF. The full variable domain, in which reference TRBV5-6 and TRBJ2-5 provide the parts outside the CDR3, is DAGVTQSPTHLIKTRGQQVTLRCSPKSGHDTVSWYQQALGQGPQFIFQYYEEEERQRGNFPDRFSGHQFPNYSSELNVNALLLGDSALYLCASSLRLQETQYFGPGTRLLVL.

This chain connects TRBV25-1 to TRBJ2-1, with no clear D. The CDR3 has 11 residues. Germline CDR1 and CDR2: MGHDK and SYGVNS. The V end lost 7 bases, the J end lost 6 bases, and 7 bases lay between the germline ends. CDR3 in amino acids: CASTVFNEQFF. The CDR3 DNA sequence: TGTGCCAGCACCGTATTCAATGAGCAGTTCTTC.

The J gene is TRBJ2-5, the V gene TRBV2; 9 positions agree with TRBD1. Trimming removed 7 bases from V and 1 base from J; junction bases left unmatched: 10. CDR3 length: 16 residues. Per germline, CDR1 SNHLY and CDR2 FYNNEI. For the CDR3, the DNA is TGTGCCAGCACCGGGACAGGGAGAACCCGCCAAGAGACCCAGTACTTC. Encoded protein: CASTGTGRTRQETQYF.

The chain links TRBV5-6 to TRBJ2-7; 7 positions agree with TRBD1. This CDR3 contains 14 residues. The ends lost 0 bases at V and 3 bases at J; junction bases unmatched: 3. Germline lookup yields CDR1 SGHDT and CDR2 YYEEEE. The CDR3 loop reads CASSLGGTDYEQYF. CDR3 DNA sequence: TGTGCCAGCAGCTTGGGGGGGACAGACTACGAGCAGTACTTC.

The V call is TRBV30, the J call TRBJ2-3; D is uncertain. The CDR3 runs 14 residues. The V gene's germline CDR1 is GTSNPN and CDR2 SVGIG (reference sequence). With 4 bases removed from V and 0 bases from J, the gap between germline ends came to 11 bases. CDR3 sequence reads: CAWTSPRSTDTQYF. Written as DNA, the CDR3 is TGTGCCTGGACCAGTCCGAGAAGCACAGATACGCAGTATTTT.

The J gene is TRBJ2-4, the V gene TRBV19; possibly TRBD2 for D (6 bases). From germline, CDR1 is LNHDA and CDR2 SQIVND (reference sequence). This CDR3 is built from 12 residues. Trimming stripped 10 bases from V and 3 bases from J, with 10 bases between. The CDR3 sequence is CATNGGKNIQYF. The CDR3 bases are TGTGCCACCAACGGGGGCAAAAACATTCAGTACTTC.

This clone appeared once. V usage is TRBV7-9 and J usage is TRBJ1-1, with no clear D. Per the germline V gene, CDR1 is SEHNR and CDR2 is FQNEAQ (reference sequence). V lost 5 bases and J lost 1, with 11 bases in between. CDR3 size: 14 residues. Written as DNA, the CDR3 is TGTGCCAGCAGCCCCAACTTACGGAACACTGAAGCTTTCTTT. Encoded protein: CASSPNLRNTEAFF.

The chain carries TRBV7-6 and TRBJ2-3; D ambiguous. CDR3 length equals 16 residues. V was clipped by 3 bases and J by 0 bases, with 13 bases between them. CDR1 SGHVS and CDR2 FNYEAQ come from the germline V gene. CDR3 sequence (DNA): TGTGCCAGCAGCTTTTCGAACGACCGTAGCACAGATACGCAGTATTTT. It translates to CASSFSNDRSTDTQYF.

The V call is TRBV28, the J call TRBJ2-7, with 11 bases lining up with TRBD2. This CDR3 comprises 15 residues. CDR1 is MDHEN and CDR2 is SYDVKM in the germline V gene. With 6 bases clipped from V and 2 bases from J, the junction kept 6 bases outside the gene matches. As DNA, the CDR3 is TGTGCCAGCAGCCACCCTAGCGGGAGGACCTACGAGCAGTACTTC. Residues: CASSHPSGRTYEQYF.

This CDR3 is CASRPGTGASTDTQYF. CDR3 sequence (DNA): TGCGCCAGCAGACCCGGGACAGGGGCGAGCACAGATACGCAGTATTTT. The J gene is TRBJ2-3, the V gene TRBV10-1, with 10 bases lining up with TRBD1. Germline V gives CDR1 WNHNN, CDR2 SYGVQD (reference sequence). This CDR3 is 16 amino acids long. The V segment lost 6 bases and the J segment 0 bases; nucleotides outside the gene matches: 6.

The chain is built from TRBV27 and TRBJ2-2; 14 bases line up with TRBD2. There are 18 residues in the CDR3. Germline loops: CDR1 MNHEY, CDR2 SMNVEV (reference sequence). Germline trimming cut 6 bases from V and 1 base from J; bases unmatched to any gene: 7. The CDR3 sequence: CASRKGTSGRGNTGELFF. The CDR3, as DNA: TGTGCCAGCAGAAAGGGGACTAGCGGGAGAGGGAACACCGGGGAGCTGTTTTTT.

The chain links TRBV5-1 to TRBJ2-1, with TRBD1 matching over 8 bases. Per the germline V gene, CDR1 is SGHRS and CDR2 is YFSETQ. This CDR3 has 14 amino acids. Trimming cost V 3 bases and J 9 bases; bases outside gene matches: 8. The CDR3 loop reads CASSSAGGYSEQFF. The CDR3 nucleotides read TGCGCCAGCAGCTCTGCAGGGGGCTATAGTGAGCAGTTCTTC.

This chain links TRBV27 with TRBJ2-5; D might be TRBD2 (5 bases). Matching the DNA end better, TRBJ2-7 makes the J call doubtful. CDR1 MNHEY and CDR2 SMNVEV come from the germline V gene (reference sequence). The CDR3 spans 13 residues. The CDR3 DNA is TGTGCCAGCAGTTTACTAACTAGTCGCGAGCAGTACTTC. Its protein product is CASSLLTSREQYF.

The rearrangement links TRBV2 to TRBJ2-3, with D possibly being TRBD2 (6 bases). This CDR3 spans 14 amino acids. CDR1 is SNHLY and CDR2 is FYNNEI in the germline V gene. V lost 7 bases to trimming and J lost 5 bases, with 16 bases between them. CDR3 protein: CASTRERAGDTQYF. The CDR3 coding sequence is TGTGCCAGCACCCGGGAGCGGGCCGGAGATACGCAGTATTTT.